This T cell receptor (beta chain) was identified during a study of cytomegalovirus exposure and HLA in healthy donors. Study-wide findings and caveats: No immune exposure information besides CMV serostatus was available. As a later analysis showed, several of the most significant clusters appeared to be linked to common viral pathogens. In an earlier analysis, in 540 or so donors, most V segments appeared productive either ~90% or ~30% of the time. The authors later found most CMV-associated TCR beta chains appeared HLA-restricted.

In regard to this clone: Its target is unknown.

A multiplex PCR was run with 60 Vbeta primers and 13 Jbeta primers. Clones were read by immunoSEQ multiplex PCR, and TCRdb kept only the in-frame ones, dropping some. Of a few hundred thousand clones in the sample, roughly 85% were seen once. Trimming removed 0 bases at V and 7 bases at J, with 10 bases between. CDR1 SGHTA and CDR2 FQGTGA come from the germline V gene. CDR3 length: 14 amino acids. The sample taken for sequencing was PBMCs. The receptor was isolated from a man aged 18 to 29 in good health and CMV-seronegative. The rearrangement links TRBV7-3 to TRBJ2-1, with no clear D. The CDR3 spells CASSLTPGSNEQFF. The CDR3 DNA reads as TGTGCCAGCAGCTTAACTCCCGGTTCTAATGAGCAGTTCTTC.